Each of the 17 T cell receptor beta chains below was sequenced from the same sample in a study of patients and donors after allogeneic stem cell transplantation. TCRdb fed the RT-PCR reads into MiXCR, producing one record per CDR3 protein. There are approximately 27,000 distinct CDR3 sequences in the sample; over 7% occur only once, and about half lies in the top ten. Specimen: blood, either unsorted or a sorted T cell fraction (not recorded which). These receptors were collected from a human donor who was either an allogeneic HSCT recipient or a stem cell or donor lymphocyte infusion donor (not recorded which). It is not recorded whose cells these are; they may come from a transplant donor.

This clonotype was found a few times. The V call is TRBV6-1, the J call TRBJ1-6; D possibly corresponds to TRBD1 (5 bases). The CDR3 runs to 13 residues. The V and J ends lost 7 bases and 10 bases respectively, with 14 bases between them. Germline lookup yields CDR1 MNHNS and CDR2 SASEGT. CDR3 nucleotides: TGTGCCAGCACCACGGGGGAACGGTCACCCCTCCACTTT. Its translation: CASTTGERSPLHF.

This chain uses TRBV28 with TRBJ1-5; D is undetermined. Germline loops: CDR1 MDHEN, CDR2 SYDVKM. The CDR3 covers 14 residues. Between the trimmed V and J ends, which lost 5 bases and 6 bases, there was a span of 14 bases. The CDR3 sequence is CASSPPRKGQPQHF. The CDR3 nucleotides are TGTGCCAGCAGTCCTCCAAGAAAGGGTCAGCCCCAGCATTTT.

This clonotype was counted ten times or more. The J gene is TRBJ2-7, the V gene TRBV5-1; TRBD1 matches at 8 bases. Germline CDR1 SGHRS, CDR2 YFSETQ. This CDR3 is 15 amino acids long. Germline trimming cut 6 bases from V and 5 bases from J; bases unmatched to any gene: 13. This CDR3 is CASTLDRADRDEQYF. In nucleotides, the CDR3 is TGCGCCAGCACGTTGGACAGGGCGGATCGCGACGAGCAGTACTTC.

This clonotype was seen repeatedly, ten times or more. The chain uses TRBV7-9 and TRBJ1-4; 9 nucleotides line up with TRBD1. The germline gives CDR1 SEHNR, CDR2 FQNEAQ (reference sequence). The CDR3 length is 13 residues. J lost 7 bases, V lost 5 bases, and 2 bases had no gene match. The chain's CDR3 is CASSRQGVEKLFF. DNA for the CDR3: TGTGCCAGCAGCCGACAGGGGGTTGAAAAACTGTTTTTT.

The chain combines TRBV29-1 with TRBJ1-4; maybe TRBD1 (5 bases). Germline CDR1 SQVTM, CDR2 ANQGSEA. The CDR3 runs 12 residues. The CDR3: CSGGGAREKLFF. CDR3 nucleotides: TGCAGTGGGGGAGGGGCGCGGGAAAAACTGTTTTTT.

As concerns this clonotype: The conserved closing phenylalanine or tryptophan is absent in this CDR3, likely reflecting a read error. The limits of the CDR3 on the DNA are not certain, so only TCRdb's listed CDR3 is given. The chain is built from TRBV7-9 and TRBJ1-1; TRBD1, as called in the table, went unchecked against the DNA. The CDR3 is 13 residues long, counting both termini. Germline assignment: CDR1 SEHNR and CDR2 FQNEAQ (reference sequence). This chain's CDR3 is CASSSEGASSKWM.

This clonotype came up a few times. The chain uses TRBV3-1 and TRBJ1-1, with a possible D match to TRBD1 (6 bases). Germline loops: CDR1 LGHDT, CDR2 YNNKEL (reference sequence). The CDR3 runs to 16 residues. The V gene lost 3 bases and the J gene lost 13 bases, with 27 bases spanning the gap. The CDR3 region is CASSHRSAGAARVRFF. CDR3 nucleotide sequence: TGTGCCAGCAGCCATCGCTCCGCAGGGGCGGCCCGGGTTCGTTTCTTT.

V is TRBV15 and J is TRBJ2-3, with D tentatively TRBD1 (7 bases). Deletions cut 3 bases from V and 9 bases from J, with 25 bases between. The CDR3 runs 17 residues. Germline V gene data show CDR1 as LNHNV and CDR2 as YYDKDF (reference sequence). CDR3 in DNA: TGTGCCACCAGCAGCTCCCAGCGGGCAGGGGGGTCGGGCACGCAGTATTTT. Its protein is CATSSSQRAGGSGTQYF.

The V and J genes are TRBV2 and TRBJ1-4, with unresolved D. Looked up from germline, CDR1 is SNHLY and CDR2 is FYNNEI. The CDR3 is 15 residues long. The V and J ends lost 1 base and 3 bases respectively, with 9 bases between them. CDR3 sequence reads: CASSEGLAANEKLFF. The CDR3 nucleotides are TGTGCCAGCAGTGAAGGCCTGGCGGCTAATGAAAAACTGTTTTTT.

Many counts were recorded for this clonotype. For the CDR3, the DNA is TGTGCCAGCAGCCCCGGGGTTCTAGGGTTAAAGCAGTACTTC. Translated: CASSPGVLGLKQYF. This rearrangement joins TRBV7-9 to TRBJ2-7; the D gene is possibly TRBD2 (5 bases). The ends were cut back, 5 bases at V and 8 bases at J, with 19 bases in the middle. The CDR3 is made up of 14 amino acids. Germline V CDR1 and CDR2: SEHNR, FQNEAQ (reference sequence).

This sequence joins TRBV2 and TRBJ2-3, with TRBD1 matching over 8 bases. Germline V gene lookup returns CDR1 SNHLY and CDR2 FYNNEI. The V segment lost 2 bases and the J segment 4 bases; nucleotides outside the gene matches: 5. This CDR3 spans 15 amino acids. CDR3 nucleotide sequence: TGTGCCAGCAGTGAACAAGGACAGGGAGCAGATACGCAGTATTTT. Translated: CASSEQGQGADTQYF. The complete variable domain, with remaining parts taken from reference TRBV2 and TRBJ2-3, reads EPEVTQTPSHQVTQMGQEVILRCVPISNHLYFYWYRQILGQKVEFLVSFYNNEISEKSEIFDDQFSVERPDGSNFTLKIRSTKLEDSAMYFCASSEQGQGADTQYFGPGTRLTVL.

The chain employs TRBV6-5 and TRBJ2-1; D unresolved. There are 16 residues in the CDR3. V lost 2 bases to trimming and J lost 2 bases, with 13 bases between them. CDR1 MNHEY and CDR2 SVGAGI come from the germline V gene. The CDR3 reads CASSYVFHSPYNEQFF. The DNA for the CDR3 is TGTGCCAGCAGTTACGTGTTCCATAGCCCCTACAATGAGCAGTTCTTC.

This clonotype has at least ten counts. CDR3 region: CATSRGGSNTGELFF. The CDR3 DNA reads TGTGCCACCAGCAGGGGGGGATCGAACACCGGGGAGCTGTTTTTT. The rearrangement links TRBV15 to TRBJ2-2, with a possible D match to TRBD2 (6 bases). The V end lost 3 bases, the J end lost 0 bases, and 8 bases lay between the germline ends. This CDR3 region has 15 residues. Germline CDR1 reads LNHNV; CDR2 reads YYDKDF (reference sequence).

V usage is TRBV20-1 and J usage is TRBJ2-5; 15 bases are shared with TRBD2. The CDR3 contains 16 residues. Germline lookup yields CDR1 DFQATT and CDR2 SNEGSKA (reference sequence). V was pared by 3 bases and J by 5 bases, with 7 bases of the junction left unmatched. The CDR3 spells CSASPGLAGGRETQYF. The CDR3, as DNA: TGCAGTGCTAGCCCCGGACTAGCGGGGGGGCGTGAGACCCAGTACTTC.

This clonotype was seen repeatedly, ten times or more. V is TRBV7-2 and J is TRBJ1-2, with D possibly being TRBD1 (6 bases). The CDR3 totals 12 residues. Trimming stripped 5 bases from V and 6 bases from J, with 10 bases between. Germline V gives CDR1 SGHTA, CDR2 FQGNSA. CDR3 amino acids: CASSIQGNGYTF. In DNA, the CDR3 is TGTGCCAGCAGCATACAGGGTAATGGCTACACCTTC.

This clonotype occurred many times. The V and J genes are TRBV13 and TRBJ1-2, with a possible D match to TRBD1 (6 bases). Per the germline V gene, CDR1 is PRHDT and CDR2 is FYEKMQ (reference sequence). The CDR3 runs 14 residues. V shed 5 bases and J shed 1 base, with 11 bases lying between them. Here the CDR3 reads CASSRDIVNYGYTF. The CDR3, as DNA: TGTGCCAGCAGCCGGGACATCGTTAACTATGGCTACACCTTC.

Regarding this clonotype: A much larger clone sits a single nucleotide away, making a read error possible. The chain uses TRBV5-1 and TRBJ2-5, with D perhaps being TRBD1 or TRBD2 (7 bases each). This CDR3 region has 15 residues. Germline V gene data show CDR1 as SGHRS and CDR2 as YFSETQ. V lost 2 bases to trimming and J lost 2 bases, with 13 bases between them. CDR3 in DNA: TGCGCCAGCAGCTTTGGAGCGGGACAGCAAGAGACCCAGTACTTC. It encodes CASSFGAGQQETQYF.